A selection of T cell receptor beta chains follows, all from one sample in a study of early T cells in non-severe SARS-CoV-2 infection. TCRdb redid the calling of the 5' RACE reads with MiXCR, one entry per CDR3 protein. This table has 76,000 or so distinct CDR3 sequences, around 11% appearing once. The sequenced sample consisted of whole blood. All receptors derive from an adult who was a healthcare worker with PCR-confirmed SARS-CoV-2 infection or an uninfected control (not recorded which). The CDR3 runs from the conserved cysteine through the conserved F or W. The order of the fields is V gene, clone size, J gene, D gene, CDR3 DNA, CDR3 protein. The D gene is left open where the match is weak. Not all rows give a size; the values are once, few, many and, for expanded clones, a class.

>TRBV6-1|many|TRBJ2-1|NA
TGTGCCAGCAGGGAGCTCTTGAAGGGGAGCTACAATGAGCAGTTCTTC
CASRELLKGSYNEQFF
>TRBV4-3|few|TRBJ2-6|NA
TGCGCCAGCAGCCAAGATCCCCGGGGTGGGGCCAACGTCCTGACTTTC
CASSQDPRGGANVLTF
>TRBV5-5|NA|TRBJ1-6|NA
TGTGCCAGCAGCTTAGGGGAGACAGTTTCACCCCTCCACTTT
CASSLGETVSPLHF
>TRBV27|few|TRBJ1-1|NA
TGTGCCAGCAGTCCCCCAGGGGCTTCCGAGGAAGCTTTCTTT
CASSPPGASEEAFF
>TRBV19|many|TRBJ2-2|NA
TGTGCCACCCTCGGGGCCGGGGAGCTGTTTTTT
CATLGAGELFF
>TRBV18|NA|TRBJ1-6|NA
TGTGCCAGCTCACCAACAGGGCTTCCTTCACCCCTCCACTTT
CASSPTGLPSPLHF
>TRBV29-1|NA|TRBJ2-7|NA
TGCAGCGCCGAGACCAACTACGAGCAGTACTTC
CSAETNYEQYF
>TRBV3-1|NA|TRBJ1-4|TRBD1
TGTGCCAGCAGCCACTGGGACAGGCCTAATGAAAAACTGTTTTTT
CASSHWDRPNEKLFF
>TRBV11-3|NA|TRBJ2-1|NA
TGTGCCAGCAGTCAGGGTGGTGAGCAGTTCTTC
CASSQGGEQFF
>TRBV2|many|TRBJ2-1|NA
TGTGCCAGCAGCTCGCTCGACGGGAGCTCCTACAATGAGCAGTTCTTC
CASSSLDGSSYNEQFF
>TRBV6-6|NA|TRBJ1-2|TRBD1
TGTGCCAGCACCCCGGACAGGGACTATGGCTACACCTTC
CASTPDRDYGYTF
>TRBV20-1|many|TRBJ2-7|NA
TGCAGTGCTAGGGAGGGGGCTAACGAGCAGTACTTC
CSAREGANEQYF
>TRBV21-1|NA|TRBJ1-4|NA
TGTGCCAGCAGCAAATATGTGCCAGGGTCTAATGAAAAACTGTTTTTT
CASSKYVPGSNEKLFF
>TRBV6-5|many|TRBJ1-4|TRBD1
TGTGCCAGTAGCCGGGACAGGAAAATTGAAAAACTGTTTTTT
CASSRDRKIEKLFF
>TRBV2|NA|TRBJ2-7|NA
TGTGCCAGCGCTATACGGGACTCCTACGAGCAGTACTTC
CASAIRDSYEQYF
>TRBV12-3/TRBV12-4|NA|TRBJ1-5|TRBD1
TGTGCCAGCAGTTACGACAGGGGGCTAAATCAGCCCCAGCATTTT
CASSYDRGLNQPQHF
>TRBV6-1|NA|TRBJ1-1|NA
TGTGCCAGCAGAGCACAGGGCGGAACTGAAGCTTTCTTT
CASRAQGGTEAFF
>TRBV6-6|few|TRBJ1-4|NA
TGTGCCAGCAGTTACCGAACAACTAATGAAAAACTGTTTTTT
CASSYRTTNEKLFF
>TRBV20-1|NA|TRBJ2-5|NA
TGCAGTGTTGGACGGAGACAAGAGACCCAGTACTTC
CSVGRRQETQYF
>TRBV5-1|few|TRBJ2-1|TRBD1
TGCGCCAGCAGCTGGGACAGCAATGAGCAGTTCTTC
CASSWDSNEQFF
>TRBV12-3/TRBV12-4|few|TRBJ1-1|NA
TGTGCCAGCAGCCCACAGAGACTTGGGGGGTCTTTCTTT
CASSPQRLGGSFF
>TRBV7-9|many|TRBJ2-2|TRBD1
TGTGCCAGCAGCTTTGAGGGGGCGATCAACACCGGGGAGCTGTTTTTT
CASSFEGAINTGELFF
>TRBV3-1|many|TRBJ2-7|NA
TGTGCCAGCAGCCAACTGGGACTCGCTCCGGAGCAGTACTTC
CASSQLGLAPEQYF
>TRBV11-2|many|TRBJ1-1|NA
TGTGCCAGCAGCTTAGCATCCCGGGACAAGAAGGAAGCTTTCTTT
CASSLASRDKKEAFF
>TRBV2|few|TRBJ1-2|NA
TGTGCCAGCAGTGCCTTTACCGGGACCTCCTATGGCTACACCTTC
CASSAFTGTSYGYTF
>TRBV5-1|few|TRBJ2-3|TRBD2
TGCGCCAGCAGCTTGGACGCTAGCGGGGGGGATCGGATTACAGATACGCAGTATTTT
CASSLDASGGDRITDTQYF
>TRBV5-4|few|TRBJ1-3|NA
TGTGCCAGCAGCTTCGACACCTCTGGAAACACCATATATTTT
CASSFDTSGNTIYF
>TRBV3-1|few|TRBJ1-1|NA
TGTGCCAGCAGCCAAGCGAAGGAAGCTTTCTTT
CASSQAKEAFF
>TRBV6-2/TRBV6-3|NA|TRBJ2-1|NA
TGTGCCAGCAGACACACTAGGGGGGGCCTTAGTGAGCAGTTCTTC
CASRHTRGGLSEQFF
>TRBV12-3/TRBV12-4|few|TRBJ2-3|TRBD2
TGTGCCAGCAGTTTGGGGCGGGGGGGCGTCGGAGCAGATACGCAGTATTTT
CASSLGRGGVGADTQYF
>TRBV12-3/TRBV12-4|many|TRBJ1-6|NA
TGTGCCAGCAGTTTAAGGGCTAATTCACCCCTCCATTTT
CASSLRANSPLHF
>TRBV20-1|few|TRBJ2-7|NA
TGCAGTGCTAGAGATCCAAGAAGAGATTCCGAGCAGTACTTC
CSARDPRRDSEQYF
>TRBV2|NA|TRBJ1-2|NA
TGTGCCAGCAGTCCCCTTTCAGCTAACTATGGCTACACCTTC
CASSPLSANYGYTF
>TRBV29-1|many|TRBJ2-2|TRBD1
TGCAGCGCCGGACAGGGGCGAGGCACCGGGGAGCTGTTTTTT
CSAGQGRGTGELFF
>TRBV27|NA|TRBJ2-1|NA
TGTGCCAGCAGCCTCGGGCAGGGTAGGGACAATGAGCAGTTCTTC
CASSLGQGRDNEQFF
>TRBV9|many|TRBJ1-1|NA
TGTGCCAGCAGCGTAGGTTCAGGGAACACTGAAGCTTTCTTT
CASSVGSGNTEAFF
>TRBV9|few|TRBJ2-7|TRBD2
TGTGCCAGCAGCGTAGAAGAGACCCTTGGGGGGGGTGTGGACGAGCAGTACTTC
CASSVEETLGGGVDEQYF
>TRBV3-1|NA|TRBJ1-3|TRBD1
TGTGCCAGCAGCCAACCCACAGGGGTTGGTGGAAACACCATATATTTT
CASSQPTGVGGNTIYF
>TRBV12-3/TRBV12-4|few|TRBJ2-5|TRBD2
TGTGCCAGCAGTCGGACTAGCGGGGGGGTCGAGACCCAGTACTTC
CASSRTSGGVETQYF
>TRBV19|NA|TRBJ2-4|NA
TGTGCCAGTAGTTTCGATCCTCAAGCCAAAAACATTCAGTACTTC
CASSFDPQAKNIQYF
>TRBV6-5|many|TRBJ1-2|NA
TGTGCCAGCAGTCCTCCAGGGGCGGAGGGCTACACCTTC
CASSPPGAEGYTF
>TRBV6-5|many|TRBJ1-5|NA
TGTGCCAGCAGTTACTCGAGTCCCCGGACGGGTCAGCCCCAGCATTTT
CASSYSSPRTGQPQHF